The clone carrying this TCR beta chain is termed medium-sized. Imaging by CT and PET/CT found every patient node-negative, and no patient had prior chemotherapy, radiotherapy or other malignancies. Two rounds of multiplex PCR amplified TCR beta CDR3 from genomic DNA. Primers (each specific to one TRBV or TRBJ gene) were used in first-round PCR. TCRdb re-called the multiplex PCR reads through MiXCR, storing one row per CDR3 protein. This sample has 20,000 to 30,000 distinct CDR3 sequences; about two fifths occur once, and the top ten carry 20% to 25%. The data are from a study of prognosis after radiotherapy for stage I lung cancer. The CDR3 consists of 13 residues. CDR1 is MDHEN, CDR2 SYDVKM, per germline. Unmatched junction bases numbered 3, after V lost 5 bases and J lost 2 bases.

The specimen was PBMCs, collected before or after stereotactic body radiation therapy (not recorded which). The V call is TRBV28, the J call TRBJ2-7, with TRBD2 matching over 7 bases. This TCR derives from a donor aged 50 or older with non-small cell lung cancer. The CDR3: CASSMAGAYEQYF. Here the CDR3 DNA reads TGTGCCAGCAGTATGGCGGGAGCCTACGAGCAGTACTTC.